A selection of T cell receptor beta chains follows, all from one sample in a study of cytomegalovirus exposure and HLA in healthy donors. Produced via immunoSEQ multiplex PCR; TCRdb's table is partial and in-frame only. The data hold around 20,000 clones, with under 90% observed a single time. The specimen was PBMCs. The source of these receptors is a human donor in good health. Each CDR3 is given with its conserved first and last residue. Only some rows state a clone size, as once, few, many or a class for expanded clones.

CDR3 protein: CASSHFSGMLEQYF
J gene: TRBJ2-7
clone size: -
V gene: TRBV27

CDR3 protein: CASSHQTGSNSPLHF
J gene: TRBJ1-6
clone size: -
V gene: TRBV4-1

CDR3 protein: CASSMTVQSYGYTF
J gene: TRBJ1-2
clone size: -
V gene: TRBV19

CDR3 protein: CASSGGQYQETQYF
J gene: TRBJ2-5
clone size: -
V gene: TRBV2

CDR3 protein: CATKMTVSTDTQYF
J gene: TRBJ2-3
clone size: -
V gene: TRBV6-6

CDR3 protein: CASSQEDSRGQGNTIYF
J gene: TRBJ1-3
clone size: few
V gene: TRBV4-2

CDR3 protein: CASSGGGTGHYEQYF
J gene: TRBJ2-7
clone size: -
V gene: TRBV7-9

CDR3 protein: CASQTFAGARTDTQYF
J gene: TRBJ2-3
clone size: few
V gene: TRBV5-1

CDR3 protein: CASSPHPAGDNEQFF
J gene: TRBJ2-1
clone size: once
V gene: TRBV27

CDR3 protein: CASTRQGLKAYEQYF
J gene: TRBJ2-7
clone size: -
V gene: TRBV7-2

CDR3 protein: CASRGQSAYEQYF
J gene: TRBJ2-7
clone size: -
V gene: TRBV5-1

CDR3 protein: CASRNPLVNTEAFF
J gene: TRBJ1-1
clone size: few
V gene: TRBV19

CDR3 protein: CASSRDRGDYGYTF
J gene: TRBJ1-2
clone size: -
V gene: TRBV18

CDR3 protein: CASSLKGLAQGTQYF
J gene: TRBJ2-3
clone size: -
V gene: TRBV27

CDR3 protein: CASSLGLFYEQYF
J gene: TRBJ2-7
clone size: -
V gene: TRBV27

CDR3 protein: CASRRVPTAYEQYF
J gene: TRBJ2-7
clone size: -
V gene: TRBV6-5

CDR3 protein: CASSVEGEARYNSPLHF
J gene: TRBJ1-6
clone size: -
V gene: TRBV9

CDR3 protein: CASSISAGVSDTQYF
J gene: TRBJ2-3
clone size: -
V gene: TRBV19

CDR3 protein: CASNGGRAYNEQFF
J gene: TRBJ2-1
clone size: -
V gene: TRBV6-5